These T cell receptor beta chains were read from a single sample in a study of cytomegalovirus exposure and HLA in healthy donors. The data were produced by immunoSEQ multiplex PCR, yet TCRdb's version contains in-frame clones alone and is incomplete. The sample has 150,000 to 200,000 clones. Specimen: PBMCs. Receptor source: a man under 40 in good health and CMV-seronegative. The CDR3 runs from the conserved cysteine through the conserved F or W. A D gene is named only where the DNA matches it firmly.

d_gene: .
v_gene: TRBV5-8
j_gene: TRBJ1-1
len: 14
CDR3aa: CASTQTGVNTEAFF
CDR3nt: TGTGCCAGCACACAGACAGGAGTTAACACTGAAGCTTTCTTT

d_gene: TRBD1
v_gene: TRBV29-1
j_gene: TRBJ2-1
len: 13
CDR3aa: CSVEDRAPNEQFF
CDR3nt: TGCAGCGTTGAGGACAGGGCCCCCAATGAGCAGTTCTTC

d_gene: .
v_gene: TRBV5-1
j_gene: TRBJ2-3
len: 14
CDR3aa: CASSWRRQADTQYF
CDR3nt: TGCGCCAGCAGCTGGAGACGACAGGCAGATACGCAGTATTTT

d_gene: TRBD1
v_gene: TRBV7-2
j_gene: TRBJ1-1
len: 14
CDR3aa: CASSLGTGNTEAFF
CDR3nt: TGTGCCAGCAGCTTAGGGACAGGGAACACTGAAGCTTTCTTT

d_gene: .
v_gene: TRBV6-6
j_gene: TRBJ2-3
len: 16
CDR3aa: CASSYRQGLSTDTQYF
CDR3nt: TGTGCCAGCAGTTACAGACAGGGACTTAGCACAGATACGCAGTATTTT

d_gene: TRBD2
v_gene: TRBV19
j_gene: TRBJ2-1
len: 18
CDR3aa: CASSGGTSGDSSYNEQFF
CDR3nt: TGTGCCAGTAGTGGGGGGACTAGCGGTGATAGCTCCTACAATGAGCAGTTCTTC

d_gene: .
v_gene: TRBV7-8
j_gene: TRBJ2-5
len: 13
CDR3aa: CASSSSGYETQYF
CDR3nt: TGTGCCAGCAGCTCGTCGGGGTACGAGACCCAGTACTTC

d_gene: .
v_gene: TRBV7-2
j_gene: TRBJ2-5
len: 14
CDR3aa: CASSLGQYQETQYF
CDR3nt: TGTGCCAGCAGCTTAGGACAGTACCAAGAGACCCAGTACTTC

d_gene: TRBD1
v_gene: TRBV6-1
j_gene: TRBJ2-7
len: 14
CDR3aa: CATQREDRDFGQYF
CDR3nt: TGTGCCACCCAAAGGGAGGACAGGGATTTTGGGCAGTACTTC

d_gene: .
v_gene: TRBV10-3
j_gene: TRBJ1-3
len: 17
CDR3aa: CAISESGVTSSGNTIYF
CDR3nt: TGTGCCATCAGTGAGTCAGGGGTCACCAGCTCTGGAAACACCATATATTTT

d_gene: TRBD1
v_gene: TRBV28
j_gene: TRBJ1-2
len: 15
CDR3aa: CASSTPGQGLYGYTF
CDR3nt: TGTGCCAGCAGTACCCCGGGACAGGGCCTCTATGGCTACACCTTC

d_gene: .
v_gene: TRBV5-1
j_gene: TRBJ2-5
len: 13
CDR3aa: CASSLDRAETQYF
CDR3nt: TGCGCCAGCAGCTTGGACAGGGCAGAGACCCAGTACTTC

d_gene: TRBD1
v_gene: TRBV5-1
j_gene: TRBJ2-5
len: 14
CDR3aa: CASSVDRGQETQYF
CDR3nt: TGCGCCAGCAGCGTGGACAGGGGGCAAGAGACCCAGTACTTC

d_gene: TRBD1
v_gene: TRBV14
j_gene: TRBJ2-7
len: 17
CDR3aa: CASSHLGKGQGPYEQYF
CDR3nt: TGTGCCAGCAGCCATTTGGGTAAGGGACAGGGACCCTACGAGCAGTACTTC

d_gene: .
v_gene: TRBV7-2
j_gene: TRBJ2-3
len: 14
CDR3aa: CASSPSTGTDTQYF
CDR3nt: TGTGCCAGCAGCCCATCGACAGGCACAGATACGCAGTATTTT

d_gene: TRBD2
v_gene: TRBV6-5
j_gene: TRBJ2-7
len: 14
CDR3aa: CASSLAGGGYEQYF
CDR3nt: TGTGCCAGCAGTCTAGCGGGAGGGGGGTACGAGCAGTACTTC

d_gene: .
v_gene: TRBV9
j_gene: TRBJ1-1
len: 14
CDR3aa: CASSVQGEDTEAFF
CDR3nt: TGTGCCAGCAGCGTCCAGGGTGAGGACACTGAAGCTTTCTTT

d_gene: .
v_gene: TRBV6-4
j_gene: TRBJ2-2
len: 13
CDR3aa: CASSRQDTGELFF
CDR3nt: TGTGCCAGCAGTCGACAGGACACCGGGGAGCTGTTTTTT

d_gene: .
v_gene: TRBV2
j_gene: TRBJ1-1
len: 12
CDR3aa: CASTQQGTEAFF
CDR3nt: TGTGCCAGCACCCAGCAGGGCACTGAAGCTTTCTTT

d_gene: .
v_gene: TRBV10-3
j_gene: TRBJ2-3
len: 17
CDR3aa: CAISEATTSMHTDTQYF
CDR3nt: TGTGCCATCAGTGAGGCTACTACTAGCATGCACACAGATACGCAGTATTTT

d_gene: TRBD1
v_gene: TRBV7-2
j_gene: TRBJ1-5
len: 17
CDR3aa: CASSLGRAAGGNQPQHF
CDR3nt: TGTGCCAGCAGCTTAGGCAGGGCGGCAGGGGGCAACCAGCCCCAGCATTTT

d_gene: .
v_gene: TRBV11-2
j_gene: TRBJ2-7
len: 14
CDR3aa: CASSLGYSLYEQYF
CDR3nt: TGTGCCAGCAGCTTAGGATACAGCCTTTACGAGCAGTACTTC

d_gene: .
v_gene: TRBV2
j_gene: TRBJ2-6
len: 15
CDR3aa: CASSENHSGANVLTF
CDR3nt: TGTGCCAGCAGCGAGAACCACTCTGGGGCCAACGTCCTGACTTTC

d_gene: .
v_gene: TRBV7-9
j_gene: TRBJ1-5
len: 12
CDR3aa: CASSLVGQPQHF
CDR3nt: TGTGCCAGCAGCTTAGTCGGTCAGCCCCAGCATTTT

d_gene: .
v_gene: TRBV5-1
j_gene: TRBJ2-1
len: 11
CDR3aa: CASGRRGEQFF
CDR3nt: TGCGCCAGCGGCAGACGGGGTGAGCAGTTCTTC

d_gene: TRBD2
v_gene: TRBV4-2
j_gene: TRBJ2-7
len: 17
CDR3aa: CASSHGTSGTSSYEQYF
CDR3nt: TGTGCCAGCAGCCACGGGACTAGCGGGACCAGCTCCTACGAGCAGTACTTC

d_gene: TRBD2
v_gene: TRBV7-7
j_gene: TRBJ2-5
len: 15
CDR3aa: CASGLAGVPGETQYF
CDR3nt: TGTGCCAGCGGACTAGCGGGAGTTCCGGGGGAGACCCAGTACTTC

d_gene: .
v_gene: TRBV7-2
j_gene: TRBJ2-7
len: 14
CDR3aa: CASSLGTRTYEQYF
CDR3nt: TGTGCCAGCAGCTTGGGGACACGCACCTACGAGCAGTACTTC

d_gene: TRBD1
v_gene: TRBV6-1
j_gene: TRBJ1-1
len: 13
CDR3aa: CASSPGQGIEAFF
CDR3nt: TGTGCCAGCAGTCCGGGACAGGGTATTGAAGCTTTCTTT

d_gene: TRBD1
v_gene: TRBV18
j_gene: TRBJ2-3
len: 15
CDR3aa: CASSPPDRGGDTQYF
CDR3nt: TGTGCCAGCTCACCACCGGACAGGGGGGGAGATACGCAGTATTTT

d_gene: TRBD1
v_gene: TRBV30
j_gene: TRBJ1-2
len: 16
CDR3aa: CAWSIPGQPINYGYTF
CDR3nt: TGTGCCTGGAGTATTCCGGGACAGCCTATTAACTATGGCTACACCTTC

d_gene: TRBD1
v_gene: TRBV13
j_gene: TRBJ1-2
len: 14
CDR3aa: CASSLGTGDYGYTF
CDR3nt: TGTGCCAGCAGCCTCGGGACAGGGGACTATGGCTACACCTTC

d_gene: TRBD1
v_gene: TRBV5-1
j_gene: TRBJ2-2
len: 17
CDR3aa: CASSLPGTGVASGELFF
CDR3nt: TGCGCCAGCAGCTTGCCCGGGACAGGGGTAGCGTCCGGGGAGCTGTTTTTT

d_gene: TRBD1
v_gene: TRBV25-1
j_gene: TRBJ1-4
len: 15
CDR3aa: CASTLTGRGLEKLFF
CDR3nt: TGTGCCAGCACCTTAACGGGAAGGGGGCTGGAAAAACTGTTTTTT

d_gene: TRBD2
v_gene: TRBV18
j_gene: TRBJ2-1
len: 14
CDR3aa: CASTQREGNNEQFF
CDR3nt: TGTGCCAGCACTCAGCGGGAGGGGAACAATGAGCAGTTCTTC

d_gene: .
v_gene: TRBV19
j_gene: TRBJ1-1
len: 12
CDR3aa: CASSMGGTEAFF
CDR3nt: TGTGCCAGTAGTATGGGGGGAACTGAAGCTTTCTTT

d_gene: TRBD2
v_gene: TRBV28
j_gene: TRBJ2-7
len: 13
CDR3aa: CASNGLAGGPEYF
CDR3nt: TGTGCCAGTAACGGACTAGCGGGGGGTCCGGAGTACTTC

d_gene: .
v_gene: TRBV28
j_gene: TRBJ1-2
len: 15
CDR3aa: CASRTALGGDYGYTF
CDR3nt: TGTGCCAGCAGAACGGCCCTTGGGGGGGACTATGGCTACACCTTC

d_gene: TRBD1
v_gene: TRBV7-9
j_gene: TRBJ2-1
len: 16
CDR3aa: CASSSIGGRRTNEQFF
CDR3nt: TGTGCCAGCAGCTCAATAGGGGGCCGACGGACGAATGAGCAGTTCTTC

d_gene: .
v_gene: TRBV10-3
j_gene: TRBJ2-2
len: 15
CDR3aa: CAISALATNTGELFF
CDR3nt: TGTGCCATCAGTGCCCTAGCGACGAACACCGGGGAGCTGTTTTTT

d_gene: TRBD2
v_gene: TRBV29-1
j_gene: TRBJ2-5
len: 17
CDR3aa: CSVDGLAGGPPQETQYF
CDR3nt: TGCAGCGTTGACGGACTAGCGGGGGGGCCCCCCCAAGAGACCCAGTACTTC

d_gene: TRBD1
v_gene: TRBV19
j_gene: TRBJ1-5
len: 16
CDR3aa: CASSHTGTGGYQPQHF
CDR3nt: TGTGCCAGTAGCCACACCGGGACAGGGGGATATCAGCCCCAGCATTTT

d_gene: .
v_gene: TRBV5-8
j_gene: TRBJ1-5
len: 15
CDR3aa: CASSLWETSNQPQHF
CDR3nt: TGTGCCAGCAGCTTGTGGGAGACTAGCAATCAGCCCCAGCATTTT

d_gene: .
v_gene: TRBV29-1
j_gene: TRBJ2-7
len: 14
CDR3aa: CSVSGTQSSYEQYF
CDR3nt: TGCAGCGTATCCGGGACTCAGAGCTCCTACGAGCAGTACTTC

d_gene: TRBD1
v_gene: TRBV18
j_gene: TRBJ2-7
len: 14
CDR3aa: CASSPTGGLYEQYF
CDR3nt: TGTGCCAGCTCACCGACAGGGGGCCTCTACGAGCAGTACTTC

d_gene: .
v_gene: TRBV2
j_gene: TRBJ1-5
len: 14
CDR3aa: CASGRDIGDQPQHF
CDR3nt: TGTGCCAGCGGCCGGGACATTGGGGATCAGCCCCAGCATTTT

d_gene: TRBD2
v_gene: TRBV5-6
j_gene: TRBJ2-7
len: 16
CDR3aa: CASSPRLAGTRYEQYF
CDR3nt: TGTGCCAGCAGCCCTAGACTAGCGGGAACACGTTACGAGCAGTACTTC

d_gene: TRBD2
v_gene: TRBV5-5
j_gene: TRBJ2-7
len: 16
CDR3aa: CASSHKPRTRENEQYF
CDR3nt: TGTGCCAGCAGCCACAAGCCTCGGACTAGGGAAAACGAGCAGTACTTC

d_gene: TRBD2
v_gene: TRBV9
j_gene: TRBJ2-1
len: 16
CDR3aa: CASSVDGGSRYNERFF
CDR3nt: TGTGCCAGCAGCGTAGACGGCGGGAGTAGGTACAATGAGCGGTTCTTC

d_gene: TRBD1
v_gene: TRBV5-1
j_gene: TRBJ2-5
len: 13
CDR3aa: CASSWDREETQYF
CDR3nt: TGCGCCAGCAGCTGGGACAGGGAAGAGACCCAGTACTTC

d_gene: .
v_gene: TRBV19
j_gene: TRBJ2-2
len: 15
CDR3aa: CASSIGQAAPGELFF
CDR3nt: TGTGCCAGTAGTATAGGACAGGCTGCTCCCGGGGAGCTGTTTTTT

d_gene: .
v_gene: TRBV21-1
j_gene: TRBJ2-2
len: 17
CDR3aa: CASSNRPGQENTGELFF
CDR3nt: TGTGCCAGCAGCAACCGACCGGGACAGGAAAACACCGGGGAGCTGTTTTTT

d_gene: TRBD1
v_gene: TRBV6-5
j_gene: TRBJ2-1
len: 12
CDR3aa: CASLSPGQGTFF
CDR3nt: TGTGCCAGCCTCTCTCCGGGACAGGGAACGTTCTTC